This T cell receptor (beta chain) appears in the sequencing data of a study of cytomegalovirus exposure and HLA in healthy donors. On the study more broadly: Later analysis reported that the approximately 130 validation repertoires shared the platform of the 500 to 850 first-cohort repertoires. Whole-study results and caveats: A later analysis found first-cohort TCR clusters tended to co-occur in the 120 validation repertoires. The study put 150 to 200 TCR beta chains on its list as cytomegalovirus-associated. Despite most TCR sequences being rare, some public TCRs occurred in many donors.

As for this clone: The antigen remains unidentified.

Measured with immunoSEQ multiplex PCR; TCRdb has only the in-frame clones, and not every one. The sample includes fewer than 120,000 clones, more than 70% of them seen just once. The sequence came from a woman aged 18-29 years in good health and CMV-seronegative. The sequenced sample consisted of PBMCs.

CDR3 amino acids: CASRTARSTDTQYF. CDR3 coding DNA: TGTGCCAGCAGGACTGCTAGGAGCACAGATACGCAGTATTTT. The rearrangement links TRBV7-2 to TRBJ2-3, with unresolved D. CDR1 is SGHTA and CDR2 is FQGNSA in the germline V gene. The CDR3 has 14 residues. With 6 bases removed from V and 0 bases from J, the gap between germline ends came to 10 bases.